Included here is one T cell receptor (beta chain) sequence, with context. Its target is unknown. V lost 5 bases and J lost 4; bases outside the gene matches: 13. The CDR3 runs to 16 residues. In germline, CDR1 is LGHDT, CDR2 YNNKEL (reference sequence). The source of the sample is a study of T cell responses to AZD1222 COVID-19 vaccine. Produced via immunoSEQ multiplex PCR; TCRdb's table is partial and in-frame only. The sample has under 150,000 clones; about 89% are singletons. Findings and limits, study-wide: White British ancestry dominated among donors, who included more females, and clonal diversity was possibly underestimated. The study reported that nearly half of spike-specific TCRs target unmutated variant regions.

The chain combines TRBV3-1 (or the pseudogene TRBV3-2) with TRBJ1-2, with 7 nucleotides matching TRBD1. This receptor was taken from an adult in good health. The sequences come from peripheral blood, collected on day 0 of MenACWY control vaccination. The CDR3 sequence is CASSKGRGGDSYGYTF. The CDR3 DNA reads TGTGCCAGCAGCAAAGGGAGAGGGGGCGATAGCTATGGCTACACCTTC.